Following are 7 T cell receptor beta chains from one sample sequenced in a study of T cells in narcolepsy. Here immunoSEQ multiplex PCR was the method, and the copy in TCRdb shows in-frame clones only, minus some. The table lists some 30,000 clones, over 75% of them singletons, with approximately 0.9% in the top ten. Material: memory (CD45RA-) CD4+ T cells from blood. The receptors were gathered from a human donor in good health.

The V and J genes are TRBV4-3 and TRBJ1-5; perhaps TRBD1 as D (5 bases). V lost 2 bases, J lost 9 bases, and 11 bases lay in between. Germline lookup yields CDR1 LGHNA and CDR2 YSLEER. The CDR3 is 13 amino acids. DNA for the CDR3: TGCGCCAGCAGCCAAACCGTCGGGGGGCCCCAGCATTTT. The encoded protein is CASSQTVGGPQHF.

This clone was picked up a small number of times. The rearrangement uses TRBV4-1 and TRBJ2-7; perhaps TRBD2 as D (5 bases). Germline V gives CDR1 MGHRA, CDR2 YSYEKL. Trimming cost V 1 base and J 2 bases, with 21 bases left between them. The CDR3 consists of 18 residues. CDR3 loop: CASSQVLRTLARAYEQYF. The CDR3 nucleotides read TGCGCCAGCAGCCAAGTGTTACGGACTCTAGCACGCGCCTACGAGCAGTACTTC.

This clone was observed once. This chain connects TRBV27 to TRBJ2-2; D not resolved. In germline, CDR1 is MNHEY, CDR2 SMNVEV (reference sequence). The CDR3 covers 14 residues. The V end was cut by 3 bases, the J end by 4 bases, with 9 bases between. This CDR3 is CASSFSVLTGELFF. The CDR3 DNA is TGTGCCAGCAGTTTTTCGGTCCTCACCGGGGAGCTGTTTTTT.

CDR3 nucleotides: TGTGCCAGCAGGGGACTGGTCATACAGCCCCAGCATTTT. It is translated as CASRGLVIQPQHF. The V gene is TRBV6-1, the J gene TRBJ1-5, with D possibly TRBD1 on 5 matching bases. Trimming removed 6 bases at V and 7 bases at J, with 13 bases between. The CDR3 runs to 13 residues. CDR1 and CDR2 from the germline V gene are MNHNS and SASEGT.

V usage is TRBV15 and J usage is TRBJ2-3; D is uncertain. This CDR3 contains 12 residues. CDR1 and CDR2 from the germline V gene are LNHNV and YYDKDF (reference sequence). V lost 5 bases, J lost 8 bases, and 11 bases lay in between. CDR3 coding DNA: TGTGCCACCAGCCGACCGCGTCGTACGCAGTATTTT. Translated: CATSRPRRTQYF.

The rearrangement links TRBV5-1 to TRBJ2-4; D is perhaps TRBD1 (6 bases). This CDR3 contains 15 residues. Germline V gives CDR1 SGHRS, CDR2 YFSETQ. Between the trimmed V and J ends, which lost 0 bases and 7 bases, there was a span of 14 bases. The CDR3, as DNA: TGCGCCAGCAGCTTGGGAGGGGGTAGTGGCAACATTCAGTACTTC. Its protein product is CASSLGGGSGNIQYF. The whole variable domain, remainder taken from reference TRBV5-1 and TRBJ2-4, is KAGVTQTPRYLIKTRGQQVTLSCSPISGHRSVSWYQQTPGQGLQFLFEYFSETQRNKGNFPGRFSGRQFSNSRSEMNVSTLELGDSALYLCASSLGGGSGNIQYFGAGTRLSVL.

The rearrangement uses TRBV4-3 and TRBJ2-3, with 15 nucleotides matching TRBD2. Germline values: CDR1 LGHNA, CDR2 YSLEER. The CDR3 consists of 17 residues. J was trimmed by 4 bases and V by 4 bases; bases with no gene match: 6. CDR3 residues: CASSRRTSGRASDTQYF. In DNA, the CDR3 is TGCGCCAGCAGCCGCCGGACTAGCGGGAGGGCGTCAGATACGCAGTATTTT.